One sample yielded the 24 T cell receptor beta chains listed below, sequenced in a study of T-cell memory formation after mild COVID-19. TCRdb re-called the 5' RACE reads through MiXCR, storing one row per CDR3 protein. The sample holds around 90,000 distinct CDR3 sequences; over 12% are singletons and the top ten take under 45%. The specimen was PBMCs or a T cell subset sorted from them (not recorded which). These receptors were taken from a man aged 18 to 29 who had mild COVID-19 (a few samples of this study predate the infection). Cell type and time point are not known.

The genes are TRBV27 and TRBJ2-1, with TRBD2 matching 7 bases. Germline V lookup: CDR1 MNHEY, CDR2 SMNVEV (reference sequence). CDR3 length: 16 residues. V dropped 6 bases and J dropped 4; count of bases not matched to a gene: 12. CDR3 amino acids: CASSPLASGIYNEQFF. For the CDR3, the DNA is TGTGCCAGCAGCCCCTTGGCTAGCGGAATATACAATGAGCAGTTCTTC.

The V gene is TRBV5-4, the J gene TRBJ2-7; D tentatively reads TRBD1 or TRBD2 (6 bases each). The CDR3 extends over 14 amino acids. The germline gives CDR1 SGHNT, CDR2 YYREEE (reference sequence). Deletions cut 3 bases from V and 7 bases from J, with 17 bases between. The CDR3, as DNA: TGTGCCAGCAGCTGGGCAGGGGAGGCCAGGGAGCAGTACGTC. Translating it yields CASSWAGEAREQYV.

The chain combines TRBV5-1 with TRBJ1-1, with 8 bases lining up with TRBD1. Per germline, CDR1 SGHRS and CDR2 YFSETQ. This CDR3 has 14 amino acids. V shed 4 bases and J 3 bases; nucleotides not matched to a gene: 5. CDR3 residues: CASSPRGQDTEAFF. The DNA of the CDR3 is TGCGCCAGCAGCCCCAGGGGGCAGGACACTGAAGCTTTCTTT.

This clonotype was counted many times. V gene TRBV4-2 combines with J gene TRBJ2-2; TRBD2 might be the D (6 bases). CDR3 size: 15 residues. Trimming cost V 1 base and J 1 base, with 7 bases left between them. Germline V CDR1 and CDR2: LGHNA, YNFKEQ. This CDR3 is CASSQVEGNTGELFF. CDR3 sequence (DNA): TGTGCCAGCAGCCAAGTGGAGGGGAACACCGGGGAGCTGTTTTTT.

The chain has TRBV12-3 or TRBV12-4 and TRBJ1-1; D remains ambiguous. Trimming removed 1 base at V and 6 bases at J, with 9 bases between. The CDR3 contains 13 residues. The DNA of the CDR3 is TGTGCCAGCAGTTTAGTCGCCAGCGCTGAAGCTTTCTTT. Translating it yields CASSLVASAEAFF.

This clonotype appeared many times. The junction does not match germline at one end; this may be a read error. The chain employs TRBV12-3 or TRBV12-4 and TRBJ2-3; D is ambiguous. The CDR3 covers 14 residues. The CDR3 nucleotides are TGTGCCAGCAGCTTAGGACCCAGCACAGATACGCAGTATTTT. Translated: CASSLGPSTDTQYF.

V is TRBV9 and J is TRBJ1-5; D unresolved. This CDR3 is built from 13 residues. V lost 4 bases, J lost 7 bases, and 12 bases lay in between. Germline CDR1 reads SGDLS; CDR2 reads YYNGEE. The CDR3 DNA reads TGTGCCAGCAGCCCAGGAGAGTGGCAGCCCCAGCATTTT. It translates to CASSPGEWQPQHF.

This clonotype was seen a few times. The chain carries TRBV6-2 or TRBV6-3 and TRBJ2-1; D not certain. CDR1 is MNHEY, CDR2 SVGEGT, per germline. The CDR3 contains 14 residues. Trimming took 0 bases from V and 6 from J, leaving 9 bases between them. The CDR3 DNA reads as TGTGCCAGCAGTTACTCGGAGTACGGCAATGAGCAGTTCTTC. This encodes CASSYSEYGNEQFF.

The gene calls are TRBV27 and TRBJ2-5; maybe TRBD2 (5 bases). V was pared by 3 bases and J by 3 bases, with 8 bases between. Germline values: CDR1 MNHEY, CDR2 SMNVEV (reference sequence). This CDR3 contains 13 residues. The chain's CDR3 is CASSFWREETQYF. The CDR3 bases are TGTGCCAGCAGTTTTTGGCGGGAAGAGACCCAGTACTTC.

The chain combines TRBV5-6 with TRBJ1-2, with 9 nucleotides matching TRBD1. The CDR3 runs to 14 residues. CDR1 and CDR2 (germline): SGHDT, YYEEEE. J gave up 3 bases and V 2 bases, and 2 bases lay outside the gene matches. This chain's CDR3 is CASSFGTGHYGYTF. Here the CDR3 DNA reads TGTGCCAGCAGCTTTGGGACAGGGCACTATGGCTACACCTTC.

This clonotype was found a few times. V is TRBV29-1 and J is TRBJ1-2; 9 bases are shared with TRBD1. The CDR3 is 15 amino acids. V shed 2 bases and J 6 bases; nucleotides not matched to a gene: 10. Germline CDR1 SQVTM, CDR2 ANQGSEA. Written as DNA, the CDR3 is TGCAGCGTTGAACCCCGGGACAGGGTGTATCATGGCTACACCTTC. Its protein is CSVEPRDRVYHGYTF. The complete variable domain, with remaining parts taken from reference TRBV29-1 and TRBJ1-2, reads SAVISQKPSRDICQRGTSLTIQCQVDSQVTMMFWYRQQPGQSLTLIATANQGSEATYESGFVIDKFPISRPNLTFSTLTVSNMSPEDSSIYLCSVEPRDRVYHGYTFGSGTRLTVV.

This clonotype was detected a few times. The V and J genes are TRBV20-1 and TRBJ2-7; D is uncertain. The CDR3 runs 13 residues. Trimming took off 3 bases at V and 0 bases at J, with 9 bases between the two ends. Germline V CDR1 and CDR2: DFQATT, SNEGSKA (reference sequence). Here the CDR3 DNA reads TGCAGTGCTAGGCCTAGGAGCTCCTACGAGCAGTACGTC. Amino acid sequence: CSARPRSSYEQYV.

The J gene is TRBJ2-1, the V gene TRBV11-2; D unclear. Germline-derived CDR1 and CDR2 are SGHAT and FQNNGV. Trimming removed 6 bases at V and 7 bases at J, with 7 bases between. This CDR3 spans 11 amino acids. CDR3 sequence reads: CASRVMNEQFF. The CDR3, as DNA: TGTGCCAGCAGGGTAATGAATGAGCAGTTCTTC.

The chain has TRBV12-3 or TRBV12-4 and TRBJ1-2; TRBD1 matches at 9 bases. This CDR3 has 15 amino acids. V shed 4 bases, J shed 3 bases, and the junction held 6 bases outside the gene matches. CDR3 nucleotide sequence: TGTGCCAGCAGTTATCACAGGGGGCGCGACTATGGCTACACCTTC. Its protein is CASSYHRGRDYGYTF.

This clonotype was detected only a few times. The chain recombines TRBV7-6 with TRBJ1-3; D remains ambiguous. Germline values: CDR1 SGHVS, CDR2 FNYEAQ. Trimming pared 5 bases from V and 0 bases from J, leaving 5 bases between. CDR3 length: 13 residues. CDR3 protein: CASSPPSGNTIYF. The CDR3 nucleotides are TGTGCCAGCAGCCCCCCCTCTGGAAACACCATATATTTT.

The chain joins TRBV27 to TRBJ2-5; TRBD1 might be the D (6 bases). Per the germline V gene, CDR1 is MNHEY and CDR2 is SMNVEV (reference sequence). This CDR3 contains 14 residues. With 7 bases removed from V and 5 bases from J, the gap between germline ends came to 17 bases. CDR3 nucleotide sequence: TGTGCCAGCACCGTTTGGGGGCAATGGGAGACCCAGTACTTC. It encodes CASTVWGQWETQYF.

This clonotype was detected only a few times. This chain connects TRBV29-1 to TRBJ1-1; D may be TRBD1 (5 bases). This CDR3 spans 14 amino acids. V dropped 3 bases and J dropped 0 bases, with 11 bases sitting between them. Germline CDR1 reads SQVTM; CDR2 reads ANQGSEA. CDR3 protein: CSVEGRAMNTEAFF. For the CDR3, the DNA is TGCAGCGTTGAGGGCAGGGCAATGAACACTGAAGCTTTCTTT.

The chain is built from TRBV7-2 and TRBJ2-5; TRBD2 agrees at 10 bases. Trimming at V came to 3 bases and at J to 0 bases, leaving 1 base not matched to a gene. This CDR3 has 15 amino acids. Per germline, CDR1 SGHTA and CDR2 FQGNSA. The CDR3 spells CASSFLAGDQETQYF. The CDR3 DNA follows: TGTGCCAGCAGCTTCCTAGCGGGGGACCAAGAGACCCAGTACTTC.

The chain has TRBV27 and TRBJ1-2; 8 bases are a match to TRBD1. The CDR3 consists of 14 residues. Germline CDR1 and CDR2: MNHEY and SMNVEV (reference sequence). J gave up 2 bases and V 5 bases, and 4 bases lay outside the gene matches. This CDR3 is CASSHRGGNYGYTF. The CDR3 DNA is TGTGCCAGCAGTCACAGGGGGGGAAACTATGGCTACACCTTC.

Only a few counts were recorded for this clonotype. V is TRBV6-5 and J is TRBJ2-1, with D possibly matching TRBD2 (5 bases). The CDR3 runs to 13 residues. Per the germline V gene, CDR1 is MNHEY and CDR2 is SVGAGI. V gave up 3 bases and J gave up 4 bases, with 7 bases separating them. CDR3 bases: TGTGCCAGCAGTTATACGGGGTACAATGAGCAGTTCTTC. It yields the protein CASSYTGYNEQFF.

In its sample, this clonotype was seen a few times. The rearrangement uses TRBV12-3 or TRBV12-4 and TRBJ2-2; D is perhaps TRBD1 (5 bases). The CDR3 covers 14 residues. Trimming stripped 3 bases from V and 6 bases from J, with 11 bases between. CDR3 protein: CASSFWGPSGELFF. The CDR3 coding sequence is TGTGCCAGCAGTTTTTGGGGCCCTTCCGGGGAGCTGTTTTTT.

The gene calls are TRBV2 and TRBJ2-7; 9 bases fit TRBD1. Per germline, CDR1 SNHLY and CDR2 FYNNEI. The CDR3 runs 15 residues. V gave up 7 bases and J gave up 5 bases; unmatched junction bases: 12. The DNA of the CDR3 is TGTGCCAGCACCGGAGGGGACAGGGCATCCCACGAGCAGTACGTC. Translated: CASTGGDRASHEQYV.

This clonotype showed up just a few times. The chain uses TRBV6-1 and TRBJ2-3; the match to TRBD2 covers 11 bases. This CDR3 spans 16 amino acids. Looked up from germline, CDR1 is MNHNS and CDR2 is SASEGT. V trimming: 7 bases; J trimming: 1 base; junction bases outside the gene matches: 7. CDR3 nucleotides: TGTGCCAGCACAACTTTACTAGCGGGGGGCACAGATACGCAGTATTTT. Translation: CASTTLLAGGTDTQYF.

V gene TRBV4-2 combines with J gene TRBJ2-5; D perhaps matches TRBD2 (6 bases). The V gene's germline CDR1 is LGHNA and CDR2 YNFKEQ. V was shortened by 3 bases and J by 2 bases, with 22 bases between the two germline ends. The CDR3 is made up of 18 amino acids. CDR3 protein: CASSHPPSGGDRQETQYF. DNA for the CDR3: TGTGCCAGCAGCCATCCCCCGTCTGGAGGGGATCGACAAGAGACCCAGTACTTC.